Here is one T cell receptor beta chain with its context. The sample is drawn from a study of blood T cell repertoires in COVID-19. About the study: Researchers got acute and convalescent COVID-19 samples from the United States, Italy and Spain.

Authors' methods: Nucleated cell number was recorded as an estimate derived from reference gene primer amplification. Sequenced by immunoSEQ multiplex PCR; TCRdb stores in-frame clones only, minus some. D and trimming come from the DNA, and the V and J calls and clone size come from that table. The data show 130,000 to 150,000 clones, approximately 86% seen once. CDR1 is SQVTM and CDR2 is ANQGSEA in the germline V gene. Trimming pared 3 bases from V and 4 bases from J, leaving 12 bases between. The CDR3 is 13 amino acids. The sequence was collected from a woman between 45 and 60 years old with acute or convalescent COVID-19. The sample comprised peripheral blood. This chain links TRBV29-1 with TRBJ1-2; D is perhaps TRBD1 (5 bases). CDR3 in DNA: TGCAGCGTTGAGGGGCGCGGCACCTATGGCTACACCTTC. Translated: CSVEGRGTYGYTF.